This TCR beta chain was sequenced during a study of cytomegalovirus exposure and HLA in healthy donors. V shed 6 bases and J shed 6 bases, with 20 bases lying between them. In germline, CDR1 is MDHEN, CDR2 SYDVKM. The CDR3 extends over 15 amino acids. With 60 Vbeta and 13 Jbeta primers, the PCR was carried out. Some clones are missing from TCRdb's copy, which holds only in-frame ones; the method was immunoSEQ multiplex PCR. The repertoire holds some 150,000 clones, with 75% to 85% as singletons. Sequencing was done on a sample of PBMCs. This clonotype was sampled from a woman aged 45-65 years in good health and CMV-seronegative. This chain joins TRBV28 and TRBJ1-2; D is possibly TRBD1 (5 bases). For the CDR3, the DNA is TGTGCCAGCAGCGCCCCCGGGGGGGAATGGGATGGCTACACCTTC. The encoded protein is CASSAPGGEWDGYTF.